This T cell receptor beta chain originates from a study of cytomegalovirus exposure and HLA in healthy donors. Study-wide points: The likely explanation for a cluster of highly shared sequence variants was sequencing artifact. The study listed approximately 160 cytomegalovirus-associated TCR beta chains. In vitro, a few CMV-associated chains proved specific for CMV antigens.

Regarding this clone: What it binds is not known.

PCR employed 60 Vbeta and 13 Jbeta primers. Libraries were prepared by immunoSEQ multiplex PCR; TCRdb keeps only in-frame clonotypes and omits some of them. Counted here are about 150,000 clones, around 80% occurring once; the ten biggest clones make up 1.2% to 1.5%. Looked up from germline, CDR1 is MGHRA and CDR2 is YSYEKL. CDR3 size: 16 residues. V was clipped by 3 bases and J by 6 bases; unmatched bases: 10. Sample: PBMCs. The receptor was isolated from a man in his late teens or twenties in good health and CMV-seronegative. This chain joins TRBV4-1 and TRBJ1-5, with 8 bases matching TRBD1. The CDR3 DNA follows: TGCGCCAGCAGCCAGGAGACAGGGGTTGGGGGTCAGCCCCAGCATTTT. This sequence encodes CASSQETGVGGQPQHF.